This T cell receptor (beta chain) was sequenced during a study of T cell repertoires in cytomegalovirus infection. Study background: Recently identified HLA-C-restricted and well-studied HLA-B-restricted CMV epitopes were used. Evidence of both CMV infection and a matching HLA type came from public TCR beta signatures.

General study findings and limits: The ex vivo response showed dominance by HLA-C-restricted CMV-specific TCR beta clonotypes. Using cumulative public TCR beta family frequency, the authors identified those who carried CMV together with the relevant HLA.

TCRdb called the reads again in MiXCR, with one record for every CDR3 protein. The data hold about 830,000 distinct CDR3 sequences, with approximately 32% observed a single time. This clonotype occurred a few times. Its matching antigen is unknown. The CDR3 totals 13 residues. Germline CDR1 is SGHAT and CDR2 is FQNNGV. The V segment lost 7 bases and the J segment 0 bases; nucleotides outside the gene matches: 1. The sequence was obtained from a human donor in good health (CMV status not recorded). Some clones in this sample may be carry-over from other donors' samples. The chain joins TRBV11-2 to TRBJ1-2, with 8 bases that match TRBD1. This specimen was cultured CD8+ T cells from PBMCs, taken from culture after CMV antigen stimulation. The CDR3, as DNA: TGTGCCAGCACACAGGGGGCTAACTATGGCTACACCTTC. It is translated as CASTQGANYGYTF.